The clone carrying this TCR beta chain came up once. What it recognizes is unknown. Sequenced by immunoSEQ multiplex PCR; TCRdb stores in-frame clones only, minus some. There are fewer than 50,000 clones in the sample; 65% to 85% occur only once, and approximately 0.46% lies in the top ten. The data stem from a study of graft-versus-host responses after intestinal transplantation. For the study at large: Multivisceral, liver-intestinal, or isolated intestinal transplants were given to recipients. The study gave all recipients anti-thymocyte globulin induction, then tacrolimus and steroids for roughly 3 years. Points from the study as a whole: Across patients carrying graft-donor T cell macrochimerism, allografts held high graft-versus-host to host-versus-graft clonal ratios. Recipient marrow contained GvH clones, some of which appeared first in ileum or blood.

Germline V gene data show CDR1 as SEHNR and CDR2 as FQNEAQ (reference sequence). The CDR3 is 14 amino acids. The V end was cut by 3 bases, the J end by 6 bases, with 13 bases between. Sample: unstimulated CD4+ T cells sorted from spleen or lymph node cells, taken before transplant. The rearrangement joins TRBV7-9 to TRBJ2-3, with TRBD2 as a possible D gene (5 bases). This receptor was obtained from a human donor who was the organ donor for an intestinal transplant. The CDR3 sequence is CASSFGGPLDTQYF. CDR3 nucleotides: TGTGCCAGCAGCTTCGGCGGGCCTTTGGATACGCAGTATTTT.